The present entry profiles one TCR beta chain with its context. Its antigen is undetermined. One end of the junction is discordant with germline, which a read error may explain. This sample is part of a study of response to subunit inactivated influenza vaccine. From germline, CDR1 is KGHSH and CDR2 LQKENI. This CDR3 contains 13 residues. TCRdb recomputed calls from the RT-PCR reads with MiXCR, one row per CDR3 protein. The sample carries more than 700,000 distinct CDR3 sequences, around 21% recorded once. Whole-study findings and limits: Each seasonal influenza vaccination, the authors suggested, recruits few new T cells.

The sample in question was PBMCs from blood, obtained more than 4 days after vaccination. This rearrangement joins TRBV18 to TRBJ2-7, with D possibly being TRBD2 (5 bases). The TCR comes from a man in his forties or fifties who received an inactivated influenza vaccine. The DNA of the CDR3 is TGTGCCAGCTCACTATCGAGGGAGTTCTCGGGAATTTTC. It specifies CASSLSREFSGIF.